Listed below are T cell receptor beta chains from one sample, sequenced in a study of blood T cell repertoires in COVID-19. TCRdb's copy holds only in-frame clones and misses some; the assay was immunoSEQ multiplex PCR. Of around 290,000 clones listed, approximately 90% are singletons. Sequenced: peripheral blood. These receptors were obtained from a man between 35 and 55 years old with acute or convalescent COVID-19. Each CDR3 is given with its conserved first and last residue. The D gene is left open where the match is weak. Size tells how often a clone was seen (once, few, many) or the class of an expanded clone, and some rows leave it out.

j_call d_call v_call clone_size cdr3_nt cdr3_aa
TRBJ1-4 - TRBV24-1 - TGTGCCACCAGTGATCCGACTCTAGGTGGGGAAAAACTGTTTTTT CATSDPTLGGEKLFF
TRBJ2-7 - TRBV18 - TGTGCCAGCTCACCCCTCCGGACAGACTCCTACGAGCAGTACTTC CASSPLRTDSYEQYF
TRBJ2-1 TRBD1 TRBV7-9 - TGTGCCAGCAGCTCTTGGACAGGCCCCTCAACAATGCTCAATGAGCAGTTCTTC CASSSWTGPSTMLNEQFF
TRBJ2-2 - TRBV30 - TGTGCCTGGAGCCGGGGGAGAACCAGTAACACCGGGGAGCTGTTTTTT CAWSRGRTSNTGELFF
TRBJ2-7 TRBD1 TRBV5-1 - TGCGCCAGCAGTTTCGGGACAGGGACGTTCTACGAGCAGTACTTC CASSFGTGTFYEQYF
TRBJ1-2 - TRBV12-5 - - CASEFAGGAGPLF
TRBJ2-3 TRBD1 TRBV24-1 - TGTGCCACCGCAGGGGGAAGCACAGATACGCAGTATTTT CATAGGSTDTQYF
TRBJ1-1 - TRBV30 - TGTGCCTGGGGACAGTCAGGAACTGAAGCTTTCTTT CAWGQSGTEAFF
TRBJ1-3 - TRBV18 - TGTGCCAGCTCACCGGGAAGGGGTGGAAACACCATATATTTT CASSPGRGGNTIYF
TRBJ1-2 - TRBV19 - TGTGCCAGTAGTACACAGGGAAACGGCTACACCTTC CASSTQGNGYTF
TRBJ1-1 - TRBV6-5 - TGTGCCAGCAACCTCTACCTTGAAGCTTTCTTT CASNLYLEAFF
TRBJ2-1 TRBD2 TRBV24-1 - TGTGCCACCAGTGATACTAGCGGGGGATACAATGAGCAGTTCTTC CATSDTSGGYNEQFF
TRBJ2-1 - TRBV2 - TGTGCCAGCAGTTTCCTTTTCCCGGGGAGCACTGAGCAGTTCTTC CASSFLFPGSTEQFF
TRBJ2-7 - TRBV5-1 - TGCGCCAGCAGCTTGGGGGGACTTAACGAGCAGTACTTC CASSLGGLNEQYF
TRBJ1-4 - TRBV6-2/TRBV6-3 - TGTGCCAGCAGTCTTCGAACTATTGGGTCGAATTGGCTGTTTTTT CASSLRTIGSNWLFF
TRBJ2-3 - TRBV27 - TGTGCCAGCAGTTTGATGACTAGCACAGATACGCAGTATTTT CASSLMTSTDTQYF
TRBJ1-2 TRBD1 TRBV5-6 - TGTGCCAGCAGCACATTCCCCAGGGGGCGCGATGGCTACACCTTC CASSTFPRGRDGYTF
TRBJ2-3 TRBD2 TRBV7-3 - TGTGCCAGCAGCCCTTGGACGGCGGGGGGGCCAGGAGATACGCAGTATTTT CASSPWTAGGPGDTQYF
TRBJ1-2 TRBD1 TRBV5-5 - TGTGCCAGCAGCTTAATTACCAGGGGGACTGGCTACACCTTC CASSLITRGTGYTF
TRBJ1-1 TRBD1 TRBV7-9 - TGTGCCAGCAGCTTAGGCCGGCGGCGGGCAGGGGGCGTCGGCACTGAAGCTTTCTTT CASSLGRRRAGGVGTEAFF
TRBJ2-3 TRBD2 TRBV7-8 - TGTGCCAGCAGCTACTCGTTAGCGGGGGGGCCGGACACAGATACGCAGTATTTT CASSYSLAGGPDTDTQYF
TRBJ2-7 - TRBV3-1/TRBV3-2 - TGTGCCAGCAGCCGGACTCTTACGAACCTTAGAGAGCAGTACTTC CASSRTLTNLREQYF
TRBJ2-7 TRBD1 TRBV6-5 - TGTGCCAGCAGTCGCGGGACAGGGCTTCACTACGAGCAGTACTTC CASSRGTGLHYEQYF
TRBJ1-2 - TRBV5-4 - TGTGCCAGCAGCGACGGAGGGAGGGGACCGGGAGGCTACACCTTC CASSDGGRGPGGYTF
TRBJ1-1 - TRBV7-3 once TGTGCCAGCAGCCTTTATGGGCAAAACACTGAAGCTTTCTTT CASSLYGQNTEAFF
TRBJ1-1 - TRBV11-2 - TGTGCCAGCAGCCTGCGACAAAACACTGAAGCTTTCTTT CASSLRQNTEAFF
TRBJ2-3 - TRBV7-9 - TGTGCCAGCAGCTTAGTTGGCGGGGGCGGAGATACGCAGTATTTT CASSLVGGGGDTQYF
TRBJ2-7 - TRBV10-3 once TGTGCCATCAAAGGGGAAGGCTACGAGCAGTACTTC CAIKGEGYEQYF
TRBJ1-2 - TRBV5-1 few TGCGCCAGCAGCCCTTCGCGAACAGGTCTCCATTATGGCTACACCTTC CASSPSRTGLHYGYTF
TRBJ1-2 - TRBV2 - TGTGCCAGCAGTCTTACCGGGACACCCTATTTACCTTACACCTTC CASSLTGTPYLPYTF
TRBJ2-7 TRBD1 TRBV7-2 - TGTGCCAGCAGCAGGACAGGGTATGAGCAGTACTTC CASSRTGYEQYF
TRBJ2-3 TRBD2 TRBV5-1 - TGCGCCAGCAGCTTGGGCAGCGGGGGGACCACAGATACGCAGTATTTT CASSLGSGGTTDTQYF
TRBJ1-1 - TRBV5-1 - TGCGCCAGCAGCCCACCGACAGGAAGAACTGAAGCTTTCTTT CASSPPTGRTEAFF
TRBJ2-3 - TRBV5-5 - TGTGCCAGCAGCTTAGGACAGCTGATTAGCACAGATACGCAGTATTTT CASSLGQLISTDTQYF
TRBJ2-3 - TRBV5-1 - TGCGCCAGCAGCTTGGAGGGTCCCCGGGGAGATACGCAGTATTTT CASSLEGPRGDTQYF
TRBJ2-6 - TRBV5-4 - TGTGCCAGCAGCTTGGGTGAGATCCTATCTGGGGCCAACGTCCTGACTTTC CASSLGEILSGANVLTF
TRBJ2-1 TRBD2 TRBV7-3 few TGTGCCAGCAGCCCAGGACTAGCGGGGGTCAATGAGCAGTTCTTC CASSPGLAGVNEQFF
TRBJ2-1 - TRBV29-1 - TGCAGCCTCCGAAGGGGAACAGGATTCTTGGAAGAGCAGTTCTTC CSLRRGTGFLEEQFF
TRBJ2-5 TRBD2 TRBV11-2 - TGTGCCAGCAGCCTTAGAGGACTAGCGGGGGCCGAGCGGGAGACCCAGTACTTC CASSLRGLAGAERETQYF
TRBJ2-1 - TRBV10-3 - TGTGCCATCAGTGAGTCGACATCTAACGGGGATGAGCAGTTCTTC CAISESTSNGDEQFF
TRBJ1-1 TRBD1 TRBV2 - TGTGCCAGCAGTGGGGACAGGGGGGTAACTGAAGCTTTCTTT CASSGDRGVTEAFF
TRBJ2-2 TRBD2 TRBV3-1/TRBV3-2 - TGTGCCAGCAGCCCTCGTGCGGGGGGGAACACCGGGGAGCTGTTTTTT CASSPRAGGNTGELFF
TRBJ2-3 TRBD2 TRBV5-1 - TGCGCCAGCAGCTTGGTTCGCGGGGGAGGAGGCACAGATACGCAGTATTTT CASSLVRGGGGTDTQYF
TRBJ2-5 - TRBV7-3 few TGTGCCAGCAGCTTAGGAGGTGCCGGTGAGACCCAGTACTTC CASSLGGAGETQYF
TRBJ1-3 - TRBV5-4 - TGTGCCAGCAGCTTGAACGGGGGCTCTGGAAACACCATATATTTT CASSLNGGSGNTIYF
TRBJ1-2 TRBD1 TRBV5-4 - TGTGCCAGCAGCCCCTCCCTACCGGGACAGGGGGCGGGAGGGGACGGCTACACCTTC CASSPSLPGQGAGGDGYTF
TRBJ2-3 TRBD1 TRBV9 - TGTGCCAGCAGCACCACGGGACAGCTCACAGATACGCAGTATTTT CASSTTGQLTDTQYF
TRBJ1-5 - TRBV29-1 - TGCAGCGTTAGACTCGGCGATCAGCCCCAGCATTTT CSVRLGDQPQHF
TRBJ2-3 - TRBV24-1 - TGTGCCACCAGTGATAATGGGGGCCAGGGTAAGGCTACGCAGTATTTT CATSDNGGQGKATQYF
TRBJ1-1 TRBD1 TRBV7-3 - TGTGCCAGCAGCTTAACGGGGACAGGGGACACTGAAGCTTTCTTT CASSLTGTGDTEAFF
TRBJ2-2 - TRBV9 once TGTGCCAGCAGCGTAGGCCCCGGGGTACCAAACACCGGGGAGCTGTTTTTT CASSVGPGVPNTGELFF
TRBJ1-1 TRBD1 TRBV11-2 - TGTGCCAGCAGCCCGGGGACAGCTAACACTGAAGCTTTCTTT CASSPGTANTEAFF
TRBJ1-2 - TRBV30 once TGTGCCTGGATTAACGGGGACAACGGCTACACCTTC CAWINGDNGYTF
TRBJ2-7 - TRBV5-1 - TGCGCCAGCAGTCGCGACACTCCCCGCAGTGACGAGCAGTACTTC CASSRDTPRSDEQYF
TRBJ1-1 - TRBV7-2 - TGTGCCAGCAGCTTAGCGGTTTATATGTGGGGGGACACTGAAGCTTTCTTT CASSLAVYMWGDTEAFF
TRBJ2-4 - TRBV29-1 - TGCAGCGTTCCATCACTAGCCAAAAACATTCAGTACTTC CSVPSLAKNIQYF
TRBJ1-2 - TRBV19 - TGTGCCAGTAGGATGGGACACACCGGCGGTGGCTACACCTTC CASRMGHTGGGYTF
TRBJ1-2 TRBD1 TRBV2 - TGTGCCAGCAGGACTGGGACAGGGTGGGGCTACACCTTC CASRTGTGWGYTF
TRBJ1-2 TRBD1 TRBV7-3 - TGTGCCAGCAGCTTCAGGGGGAAAGATGGCTACACCTTC CASSFRGKDGYTF
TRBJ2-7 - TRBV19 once TGTGCCAGTAGTATGGAGTTTGCGGGGGCCGGAGGGGAGCAGTACTTC CASSMEFAGAGGEQYF